What follows describes a single TCR beta chain. Its specificity is not known. Generated by immunoSEQ multiplex PCR, the TCRdb table keeps only in-frame clones and is missing some. The data show some 1.5 million clones, roughly 96% seen once. The V and J ends lost 2 bases and 5 bases, in that order; junction bases with no gene match: 13. Per the germline V gene, CDR1 is KGHSH and CDR2 is LQKENI. This CDR3 is 17 amino acids long. This specimen belongs to a study of shared clonotypes between healthy human individuals. Broader study findings: Across subsets, estimated richness was generally greater for naive than for memory populations. Shared clonotypes: approximately 5% naive CD4, about 4% naive CD8, 2.3% memory CD4, 0.4% memory CD8. The diversity represented, both genetic and in exposure history, was limited by few donors.

It was into CD45RA+ naive and CD45RA-negative memory subsets that the CD4+ cells were split. Sequencing was carried out using naive CD4+ T cells sorted from blood. Stated subset: CD45RA+ positively selected. The sequence was obtained from a man younger than 40 in good health. This sequence joins TRBV18 and TRBJ1-2, with 8 bases matching TRBD1. This CDR3 reads CASSPAQGAFKLYGYTF. As DNA, the CDR3 is TGTGCCAGCTCACCAGCGCAGGGGGCCTTCAAACTTTATGGCTACACCTTC.